This T cell receptor beta chain emerged from a study of T cells after yellow fever vaccination. The CDR3 consists of 14 residues. V was pared by 6 bases and J by 2 bases, with 12 bases between. The germline gives CDR1 MNHEY, CDR2 SVGEGT. A single record per CDR3 protein comes from TCRdb applying MiXCR to the 5' RACE reads. The sample records 200,000 to 300,000 distinct CDR3 sequences, roughly 13% being singletons. The specimen was CD4+ T cells sorted from PBMCs, collected 45 days after the yellow fever booster vaccination. The chain employs TRBV6-2 or TRBV6-3 and TRBJ2-3, with D hard to call. The clonotype originates from a man aged 25-45 years who received the YFV17D yellow fever vaccine. Here the CDR3 DNA reads TGTGCCAGCAGGGGTTTACCAGCCACAGATACGCAGTATTTT. Protein: CASRGLPATDTQYF.